One and the same sample provided the 27 T cell receptor beta chains below, sequenced in a study of cytomegalovirus exposure and HLA in healthy donors. The PCR ran on 60 Vbeta and 13 Jbeta primers. The data were produced by immunoSEQ multiplex PCR, yet TCRdb's version contains in-frame clones alone and is incomplete. The repertoire includes approximately 99,000 clones, 81% of them detected once, and 5.2% sits in the top ten. The sequencing sample was made of PBMCs. The source is a man between 35 and 55 years old in good health and CMV-seropositive.

Turning to this clone: At one end, the junction sequence differs from germline, possibly due to a read error. The chain employs TRBV13 and TRBJ2-7; either TRBD1 or TRBD2 may supply D (6 bases each). Germline assignment: CDR1 PRHDT and CDR2 FYEKMQ (reference sequence). This CDR3 contains 16 residues. The DNA of the CDR3 is TGTGCCAGCAGCATAGGGGGTCCCGGGACTTTCTACGAGCAGTACTTC. Its protein product is CASSIGGPGTFYEQYF.

On this clone: One end of the junction does not line up with germline, which may come from a read error. The chain uses TRBV19 and TRBJ2-6; a possible D gene is TRBD1 (5 bases). CDR3 length: 15 residues. Germline values: CDR1 LNHDA, CDR2 SQIVND (reference sequence). The CDR3 nucleotides read TGTGCCAGTAGTCTTGTGGCACCTGGGGCCAACGGCCTGACTTTC. Its protein product is CASSLVAPGANGLTF.

J is TRBJ2-7 and V is TRBV27; 7 nucleotides align to TRBD1. Per germline, CDR1 MNHEY and CDR2 SMNVEV (reference sequence). The CDR3 consists of 14 residues. With V trimmed by 6 bases and J by 1 base, 6 bases remained unmatched. This CDR3 is CASSLVGQSYEQYF. The CDR3 DNA reads TGTGCCAGCAGCTTGGTGGGACAGTCCTACGAGCAGTACTTC.

The chain couples TRBV6-5 to TRBJ1-2; TRBD1 might be the D (6 bases). Trimming shortened V by 2 bases and J by 8 bases, and 21 bases separated the two germline ends. Germline V lookup: CDR1 MNHEY, CDR2 SVGAGI. The CDR3 spans 16 residues. The DNA of the CDR3 is TGTGCCAGCAGTTACACAGCGGAAGGGGGGGCGGGGGGCTACACCTTC. This sequence encodes CASSYTAEGGAGGYTF.

The chain links TRBV2 to TRBJ2-4; the match to TRBD2 covers 7 bases. Germline lookup yields CDR1 SNHLY and CDR2 FYNNEI. V lost 1 base and J lost 4; bases outside the gene matches: 1. CDR3 length: 14 residues. CDR3 residues: CASSEGGGKNIQYF. The CDR3 coding sequence is TGTGCCAGCAGTGAAGGGGGGGGGAAAAACATTCAGTACTTC.

In regard to this clone: The junction does not match germline at one end; this may be a read error. The chain is built from TRBV7-9 and TRBJ1-1; TRBD1 matches 12 bases. Germline CDR1 SEHNR, CDR2 FQNEAQ (reference sequence). The CDR3 contains 19 residues. The CDR3 sequence is CSSTTWGGDRGPADTEAFF. The CDR3 region has the DNA TGTTCCAGCACCACCTGGGGGGGGGACAGGGGGCCCGCGGACACTGAAGCTTTCTTT.

V gene TRBV7-8 combines with J gene TRBJ1-2; 9 nucleotides match TRBD1. CDR3 length: 13 amino acids. Unmatched junction bases numbered 5, after V lost 6 bases and J lost 6 bases. Germline V lookup: CDR1 SGHVS, CDR2 FQNEAQ. Here the CDR3 reads CASRQGQGDGYTF. The CDR3 DNA follows: TGTGCCAGCAGGCAGGGACAGGGAGATGGCTACACCTTC. Together with reference TRBV7-8 and TRBJ1-2, the CDR3 gives the full variable domain: GAGVSQSPRYKVAKRGQDVALRCDPISGHVSLFWYQQALGQGPEFLTYFQNEAQLDKSGLPSDRFFAERPEGSVSTLKIQRTQQEDSAVYLCASRQGQGDGYTFGSGTRLTVV.

The J gene is TRBJ1-1, the V gene TRBV5-4, with 9 positions matching TRBD1. Per germline, CDR1 SGHNT and CDR2 YYREEE (reference sequence). The V and J ends lost 4 bases and 3 bases, in that order; junction bases with no gene match: 13. This CDR3 is 17 amino acids long. The CDR3 is CASSAGGQGFSDTEAFF. CDR3 sequence (DNA): TGTGCCAGCAGCGCCGGAGGACAGGGGTTTAGTGACACTGAAGCTTTCTTT.

This chain connects TRBV2 to TRBJ1-5; 7 bases are shared with TRBD1. This CDR3 is built from 16 residues. V was clipped by 5 bases and J by 0 bases; unmatched bases: 7. The germline CDR1 and CDR2 sequences are SNHLY and FYNNEI. This CDR3 reads CASSLRQGRSNQPQHF. The CDR3 nucleotides read TGTGCCAGCAGTCTGCGACAGGGACGTAGCAATCAGCCCCAGCATTTT.

The J gene is TRBJ1-2, the V gene TRBV18, with 8 bases matching TRBD1. Germline CDR1 and CDR2: KGHSH and LQKENI. CDR3 size: 16 residues. The ends lost 6 bases at V and 0 bases at J; junction bases unmatched: 9. The CDR3 DNA reads TGTGCCAGCTCGCCCCAGGGGGCGCAGACTAACTATGGCTACACCTTC. Translating gives CASSPQGAQTNYGYTF.

The CDR3 DNA reads TGTGCCAGCAGCCCTGGGGGGGGAGTCGGGGATACGCAGTATTTT. Amino acid sequence: CASSPGGGVGDTQYF. The chain links TRBV6-5 to TRBJ2-3, with TRBD2 matching over 7 bases. Unmatched junction bases numbered 12, after V lost 6 bases and J lost 6 bases. Germline CDR1 is MNHEY and CDR2 is SVGAGI. The CDR3 runs 15 residues.

J is TRBJ1-5 and V is TRBV7-8; possibly TRBD1 for D (5 bases). Germline V gene sequence: CDR1 SGHVS, CDR2 FQNEAQ. The CDR3 runs to 15 residues. V lost 0 bases to trimming and J lost 7 bases, with 13 bases between them. The CDR3 DNA follows: TGTGCCAGCAGCTTAGCGCGGGGGTTGAACCAGCCCCAGCATTTT. Translated: CASSLARGLNQPQHF.

This clone was seen once. The chain employs TRBV5-6 and TRBJ1-2, with 9 bases matching TRBD1. Germline lookup yields CDR1 SGHDT and CDR2 YYEEEE. The CDR3 is 15 amino acids. V shed 4 bases and J 4 bases; nucleotides not matched to a gene: 8. CDR3 in DNA: TGTGCCAGCAGCCCAGGGGTGACAGGGGGCTATGGCTACACCTTC. The encoded protein is CASSPGVTGGYGYTF.

This clone appeared a few times. The chain joins TRBV5-1 to TRBJ2-4; 7 positions agree with TRBD1. CDR1 and CDR2 (germline): SGHRS, YFSETQ. This CDR3 region has 15 residues. V shed 4 bases, J shed 6 bases, and the junction held 10 bases outside the gene matches. The CDR3 nucleotides are TGCGCCAGCAGCCAACGACAGGGTCCGCGAAACATTCAGTACTTC. Its translation is CASSQRQGPRNIQYF.

The chain has TRBV7-8 and TRBJ1-2, with 8 bases lining up with TRBD1. Germline-derived CDR1 and CDR2 are SGHVS and FQNEAQ. The CDR3 loop spans 13 amino acids. J was trimmed by 5 bases and V by 5 bases; bases with no gene match: 4. As DNA, the CDR3 is TGTGCCAGCAGCACCGGACAGGGTTATGGCTACACCTTC. The encoded protein is CASSTGQGYGYTF.

V and J are TRBV5-1 and TRBJ2-7; tentatively, D is TRBD1 (5 bases). The CDR3 loop spans 14 amino acids. V was pared by 4 bases and J by 0 bases, with 11 bases between. From germline, CDR1 is SGHRS and CDR2 YFSETQ. CDR3 sequence (DNA): TGCGCCAGCAGCCCGAAAGACAGCTCCTACGAGCAGTACTTC. Amino acid sequence: CASSPKDSSYEQYF.

The V and J genes are TRBV5-6 and TRBJ2-5, with 9 bases fitting TRBD2. The CDR3 has 16 amino acids. The trim removed 0 bases at V and 2 bases at J, leaving 5 bases unmatched. CDR1 and CDR2 from the germline V gene are SGHDT and YYEEEE. CDR3 sequence (DNA): TGTGCCAGCAGCTTGGGGGGCCTAGCGGGACAAGAGACCCAGTACTTC. Its protein product is CASSLGGLAGQETQYF. Drawing the rest from reference TRBV5-6 and TRBJ2-5, the complete variable domain is DAGVTQSPTHLIKTRGQQVTLRCSPKSGHDTVSWYQQALGQGPQFIFQYYEEEERQRGNFPDRFSGHQFPNYSSELNVNALLLGDSALYLCASSLGGLAGQETQYFGPGTRLLVL.

V and J are TRBV2 and TRBJ1-4, with D maybe TRBD1 (6 bases). V gave up 5 bases and J gave up 8 bases, with 21 bases separating them. The CDR3 is 16 amino acids. The germline CDR1 and CDR2 sequences are SNHLY and FYNNEI. CDR3 residues: CASSKDRTRTHEKLFF. For the CDR3, the DNA is TGTGCCAGCAGTAAGGACAGAACCCGCACCCACGAAAAACTGTTTTTT.

This chain uses TRBV9 with TRBJ2-3; D remains unclear. V lost 0 bases to trimming and J lost 2 bases, with 7 bases between them. The V gene's germline CDR1 is SGDLS and CDR2 YYNGEE. This CDR3 is 14 amino acids long. CDR3 DNA sequence: TGTGCCAGCAGCGTAGAACACCCCACAGATACGCAGTATTTT. Translating gives CASSVEHPTDTQYF.

The J gene is TRBJ2-5, the V gene TRBV18, with 15 bases matching TRBD2. The J call may be mistaken, given a closer DNA end match to TRBJ2-7. This CDR3 has 17 amino acids. Germline V gene sequence: CDR1 KGHSH, CDR2 LQKENI. The CDR3 reads CASSPRVRTSGRGEQYF. CDR3 nucleotide sequence: TGTGCCAGCTCACCACGGGTAAGGACTAGCGGGAGGGGCGAGCAGTACTTC.

The chain employs TRBV19 and TRBJ2-7, with TRBD2 as a possible D gene (5 bases). The CDR3 extends over 13 amino acids. CDR1 is LNHDA, CDR2 SQIVND, per germline (reference sequence). Trimming took off 5 bases at V and 3 bases at J, with 11 bases between the two ends. CDR3 coding DNA: TGTGCCAGTAGTGCCGGCGGGTACTACGAGCAGTACTTC. This encodes CASSAGGYYEQYF.

CDR3 sequence: CASSRLAGVVNEQFF. The CDR3 DNA follows: TGTGCCAGTAGTAGACTAGCGGGAGTGGTAAATGAGCAGTTCTTC. The chain recombines TRBV19 with TRBJ2-1, with 12 bases aligning to TRBD2. The V and J ends lost 4 bases and 7 bases, in that order; junction bases with no gene match: 5. Germline assignment: CDR1 LNHDA and CDR2 SQIVND (reference sequence). The CDR3 covers 15 residues. Full variable domain (rest looked up from reference TRBV19 and TRBJ2-1): DGGITQSPKYLFRKEGQNVTLSCEQNLNHDAMYWYRQDPGQGLRLIYYSQIVNDFQKGDIAEGYSVSREKKESFPLTVTSAQKNPTAFYLCASSRLAGVVNEQFFGPGTRLTVL.

This clone was observed once. This chain links TRBV10-1 with TRBJ2-1, with TRBD2 as a possible D gene (5 bases). V was shortened by 4 bases and J by 1 base, with 8 bases between the two germline ends. The CDR3 is made up of 14 amino acids. CDR1 WNHNN and CDR2 SYGVQD come from the germline V gene (reference sequence). This CDR3 is CASSAGSSYNEQFF. The CDR3 DNA is TGCGCCAGCAGTGCGGGAAGTTCCTACAATGAGCAGTTCTTC.

This clone was recorded a few times. Germline is not matched at one junction end, which may reflect a read error. This specimen includes other DNA sequences encoding the same CDR3. V is TRBV30 and J is TRBJ2-1, with 10 bases fitting TRBD2. The CDR3 has 17 residues. From germline, CDR1 is GTSNPN and CDR2 SVGIG (reference sequence). The CDR3 loop reads CAWSRWLAGDSYNEQFF. CDR3 coding DNA: TGTGCCTGGAGTAGATGGCTAGCGGGGGACTCCTACAACGAGCAGTTCTTC. Supplemented by reference TRBV30 and TRBJ2-1, the full variable domain reads SQTIHQWPATLVQPVGSPLSLECTVEGTSNPNLYWYRQAAGRGLQLLFYSVGIGQISSEVPQNLSASRPQDRQFILSSKKLLLSDSGFYLCAWSRWLAGDSYNEQFFGPGTRLTVL.

The chain has TRBV6-5 and TRBJ1-2, with a possible D match to TRBD1 (5 bases). Per germline, CDR1 MNHEY and CDR2 SVGAGI. The CDR3 is 15 residues long. Trimming took off 2 bases at V and 4 bases at J, with 14 bases between the two ends. In DNA form, the CDR3 reads TGTGCCAGCAGTTACGCCGCAGGGCGAGGCTATGGCTACACCTTC. This gives the protein CASSYAAGRGYGYTF.

V is TRBV30 and J is TRBJ1-2; a weak D match, TRBD1 (5 bases). CDR1 GTSNPN and CDR2 SVGIG come from the germline V gene (reference sequence). V was pared by 2 bases and J by 7 bases, with 14 bases between. CDR3 length: 13 amino acids. The CDR3: CAWSSSGWSGYTF. The CDR3 bases are TGTGCCTGGAGTTCGTCAGGGTGGAGTGGCTACACCTTC.

The chain uses TRBV6-5 and TRBJ2-3; 11 bases align to TRBD2. The germline V gene has CDR1 MNHEY and CDR2 SVGAGI. The CDR3 runs 14 residues. V lost 6 bases and J lost 5; bases outside the gene matches: 4. The CDR3 spells CASSGGLAGDTQYF. DNA for the CDR3: TGTGCCAGCAGCGGAGGACTAGCGGGAGATACGCAGTATTTT.